The 32 T cell receptor beta chains below come from one sample, sequenced in a study of blood T cells in healthy people across ages. The second PCR ran about 6 to 12 cycles with a sample-barcoded 5' primer and J-beta primers. One entry per CDR3 protein, called by TCRdb with MiXCR from the 5' RACE reads. Of 780,000 or so distinct CDR3 sequences listed, roughly 56% are singletons. What was sequenced was blood. The receptors were gathered from a man aged 40-55 years in good health.

This rearrangement joins TRBV5-6 to TRBJ2-7; no reliable D call. The germline gives CDR1 SGHDT, CDR2 YYEEEE. V was trimmed by 4 bases and J by 6 bases, leaving 5 bases between them. The CDR3 loop spans 10 amino acids. CDR3 sequence: CASSGSEQYF. In nucleotides, the CDR3 is TGTGCCAGCAGCGGGTCCGAGCAGTACTTC. Using reference TRBV5-6 and TRBJ2-7 for the parts outside the CDR3, the full variable domain is DAGVTQSPTHLIKTRGQQVTLRCSPKSGHDTVSWYQQALGQGPQFIFQYYEEEERQRGNFPDRFSGHQFPNYSSELNVNALLLGDSALYLCASSGSEQYFGPGTRLTVT.

This sequence joins TRBV29-1 and TRBJ1-6; 7 bases map to TRBD1. J was trimmed by 7 bases and V by 6 bases; bases with no gene match: 9. Germline CDR1 is SQVTM and CDR2 is ANQGSEA. The CDR3 runs 14 residues. CDR3 DNA sequence: TGCAGCGTGCAGAGCGGGACAGCGAATTCACCCCTCCACTTT. Residues: CSVQSGTANSPLHF. The complete variable domain, with remaining parts taken from reference TRBV29-1 and TRBJ1-6, reads SAVISQKPSRDICQRGTSLTIQCQVDSQVTMMFWYRQQPGQSLTLIATANQGSEATYESGFVIDKFPISRPNLTFSTLTVSNMSPEDSSIYLCSVQSGTANSPLHFGNGTRLTVT.

This clonotype was observed a handful of times. The rearrangement links TRBV7-2 to TRBJ2-1; D gene uncertain. There are 13 residues in the CDR3. The germline CDR1 and CDR2 sequences are SGHTA and FQGNSA. Trimming left V 5 bases short and J 8 bases short, with 13 bases between. CDR3 amino acids: CASSPYNQDEQFF. The CDR3 DNA follows: TGTGCCAGCAGCCCTTACAACCAGGATGAGCAGTTCTTC.

This clonotype showed up just a few times. The chain combines TRBV3-1 with TRBJ2-7; no reliable D call. CDR3 length: 15 residues. V was shortened by 1 base and J by 6 bases, with 16 bases between the two germline ends. Germline V CDR1 and CDR2: LGHDT, YNNKEL (reference sequence). Here the CDR3 DNA reads TGTGCCAGCAGCCAAGGTTCCTTTGGCAAATCCGAGCAGTACTTC. Protein product: CASSQGSFGKSEQYF.

CDR3 nucleotides: TGCGCCAGCAGCCAAGGGTCAGCGGGAGGATCCTACAATGAGCAGTTCTTC. Its translation: CASSQGSAGGSYNEQFF. This chain joins TRBV4-1 and TRBJ2-1; 9 positions match TRBD2. The CDR3 totals 17 residues. CDR1 and CDR2 (germline): MGHRA, YSYEKL. With V trimmed by 1 base and J by 1 base, 5 bases remained unmatched.

This clonotype was detected once. Germline and junction disagree at one end, which may indicate a read error. The chain links TRBV24-1 to TRBJ1-4, with D tentatively TRBD1 (5 bases). This CDR3 region has 14 residues. Germline lookup yields CDR1 KGHDR and CDR2 SFDVKD. The CDR3 is CVTSNGGLNEKLFF. The CDR3 nucleotides read TGTGTCACCAGTAACGGGGGACTTAATGAAAAACTGTTTTTT.

The genes are TRBV7-9 and TRBJ2-5; TRBD1 matches 7 bases. The CDR3 extends over 14 amino acids. The germline V gene has CDR1 SEHNR and CDR2 FQNEAQ (reference sequence). DNA for the CDR3: TGTGTCTGCACTACCCAGGGGGTCCAAGAGACCCAGTACTTC. This translates into CVCTTQGVQETQYF.

V is TRBV6-2 or TRBV6-3 and J is TRBJ1-2, with D possibly being TRBD1 (5 bases). The CDR3 loop spans 13 amino acids. V lost 5 bases and J lost 6, with 13 bases in between. CDR1 is MNHEY, CDR2 SVGEGT, per germline. CDR3 sequence reads: CASSELGHHGYTF. The CDR3 region has the DNA TGTGCCAGCAGTGAATTAGGACACCATGGCTACACCTTC.

The genes are TRBV4-2 and TRBJ2-4, with 8 nucleotides matching TRBD2. The CDR3 runs 17 residues. Germline assignment: CDR1 LGHNA and CDR2 YNFKEQ. With 0 bases clipped from V and 0 bases from J, the junction kept 4 bases outside the gene matches. In DNA, the CDR3 is TGTGCCAGCAGCCAAGAAGGGCTAGCGGGAGCCAAAAACATTCAGTACTTC. Protein product: CASSQEGLAGAKNIQYF.

The genes are TRBV9 and TRBJ2-1; D gene uncertain. Trimming cost V 0 bases and J 5 bases, with 9 bases left between them. CDR1 SGDLS and CDR2 YYNGEE come from the germline V gene. The CDR3 is 14 residues long. CDR3 DNA sequence: TGTGCCAGCAGCGTAGCAGGTCATAACAATGAGCAGTTCTTC. Its translation: CASSVAGHNNEQFF.

The chain joins TRBV29-1 to TRBJ2-3; D may be TRBD1 (6 bases). V lost 4 bases and J 1 base, leaving 12 bases between the germline ends. The germline V gene has CDR1 SQVTM and CDR2 ANQGSEA. This CDR3 spans 14 amino acids. The CDR3 here is CSVGRDIGTDTQYF. CDR3 nucleotide sequence: TGCAGCGTTGGCCGGGACATCGGCACAGATACGCAGTATTTT.

V usage is TRBV12-3 or TRBV12-4 and J usage is TRBJ2-2; 11 bases map to TRBD1. J gave up 4 bases and V 5 bases, and 6 bases lay outside the gene matches. The CDR3 spans 16 residues. The CDR3 DNA follows: TGTGCCAGCAGTCTCGGACAGGGGGCCGTCACCGGGGAGCTGTTTTTT. This sequence encodes CASSLGQGAVTGELFF.

This clonotype was counted only a few times. The chain couples TRBV7-9 to TRBJ2-1; maybe TRBD2 (5 bases). This CDR3 contains 15 residues. Trimming removed 11 bases at V and 2 bases at J, with 19 bases between. Germline lookup yields CDR1 SEHNR and CDR2 FQNEAQ (reference sequence). The CDR3 coding sequence is TGTGCCTACCCCGTGGCGGGCCTTGCCTACAATGAGCAGTTCTTC. It is translated as CAYPVAGLAYNEQFF.

The chain carries TRBV28 and TRBJ1-4; D is unclear. The CDR3 is 17 amino acids. V was trimmed by 5 bases and J by 0 bases, leaving 16 bases between them. Germline V gene data show CDR1 as MDHEN and CDR2 as SYDVKM. CDR3 bases: TGTGCCAGCAGTCCCTTCGAAGGGCCGACAACTAATGAAAAACTGTTTTTT. Amino acids: CASSPFEGPTTNEKLFF.

V gene TRBV7-2 combines with J gene TRBJ1-1; weak D call: TRBD1 (6 bases). Germline CDR1 is SGHTA and CDR2 is FQGNSA. The CDR3 contains 12 residues. The V and J ends lost 1 base and 11 bases respectively, with 11 bases between them. The CDR3 coding sequence is TGTGCCAGCAGCTTAGGGTTTAGGGGGGCTTTCTTT. Translation: CASSLGFRGAFF. The whole variable domain, filled in from reference TRBV7-2 and TRBJ1-1, reads GAGVSQSPSNKVTEKGKDVELRCDPISGHTALYWYRQSLGQGLEFLIYFQGNSAPDKSGLPSDRFSAERTGGSVSTLTIQRTQQEDSAVYLCASSLGFRGAFFGQGTRLTVV.

The CDR3 DNA reads as TGTGCCAGCAGCGATCTAGCGGGAGCAGATACGCAGTATTTT. This codes for CASSDLAGADTQYF. V is TRBV9 and J is TRBJ2-3; 10 nucleotides line up with TRBD2. The CDR3 runs 14 residues. The V gene's germline CDR1 is SGDLS and CDR2 YYNGEE. V was pared by 3 bases and J by 4 bases, with 2 bases of the junction left unmatched.

DNA of the CDR3: TGTGCCAGCAGCTTGTTGGGGGAAACTACAGATACGCAGTATTTT. Translating gives CASSLLGETTDTQYF. V and J are TRBV7-9 and TRBJ2-3, with D tentatively TRBD1 or TRBD2 (5 bases each). Per germline, CDR1 SEHNR and CDR2 FQNEAQ (reference sequence). V gave up 3 bases and J gave up 3 bases, with 13 bases separating them. This CDR3 contains 15 residues.

The chain couples TRBV13 to TRBJ2-1, with D unclear. Trimming pared 5 bases from V and 5 bases from J, leaving 7 bases between. The V gene's germline CDR1 is PRHDT and CDR2 FYEKMQ (reference sequence). The CDR3 runs to 12 residues. The CDR3 spells CASSPRNNEQFF. In DNA, the CDR3 is TGTGCCAGCAGCCCAAGGAACAATGAGCAGTTCTTC.

The J gene is TRBJ2-5, the V gene TRBV7-2; TRBD2 agrees at 10 bases. This CDR3 has 13 amino acids. CDR1 and CDR2 from the germline V gene are SGHTA and FQGNSA. The J segment lost 9 bases and the V segment lost 1 base, leaving 2 bases of the junction unmatched. CDR3 sequence reads: CASSLGLAGPQYF. In DNA form, the CDR3 reads TGTGCCAGCAGCTTAGGACTAGCGGGCCCCCAGTACTTC.

This sequence joins TRBV3-1 and TRBJ2-1; D gene uncertain. This CDR3 contains 14 residues. Trimming shortened V by 4 bases and J by 10 bases, and 17 bases separated the two germline ends. Germline CDR1 LGHDT, CDR2 YNNKEL (reference sequence). This chain's CDR3 is CASSPQIGEYEQFF. In DNA form, the CDR3 reads TGTGCCAGCAGCCCTCAGATTGGTGAATACGAGCAGTTCTTC.

V gene TRBV10-3 combines with J gene TRBJ2-5; 8 nucleotides align to TRBD2. V was clipped by 4 bases and J by 11 bases; unmatched bases: 15. This CDR3 is built from 15 residues. Germline V gene data show CDR1 as ENHRY and CDR2 as SYGVKD. The CDR3 here is CAISVVAGGAREQYF. For the CDR3, the DNA is TGTGCCATCAGTGTTGTGGCGGGGGGAGCGAGGGAGCAGTACTTC.

This clonotype was detected a few times. V is TRBV6-2 or TRBV6-3 and J is TRBJ2-7; weak D call: TRBD1 (6 bases). The J call may be mistaken, given a closer DNA end match to TRBJ2-5. From germline, CDR1 is MNHEY and CDR2 SVGEGT. CDR3 length equals 14 residues. The CDR3 region is CASQPGWGRETQYF. The CDR3 coding sequence is TGTGCCAGCCAACCCGGATGGGGGCGGGAGACCCAGTACTTC.

In this sample, this clonotype turned up a few times. V is TRBV10-2 and J is TRBJ2-6, with D perhaps matching TRBD1 or TRBD2 (5 bases each). The CDR3 has 17 residues. Trimming stripped 4 bases from V and 0 bases from J, with 13 bases between. Per the germline V gene, CDR1 is WSHSY and CDR2 is SAAADI. CDR3 in amino acids: CASSAGTVSSGANVLTF. CDR3 nucleotide sequence: TGCGCCAGCAGTGCCGGGACGGTCAGCTCTGGGGCCAACGTCCTGACTTTC.

This clonotype was found once. V usage is TRBV6-5 and J usage is TRBJ2-3, with TRBD2 as a possible D gene (6 bases). CDR1 and CDR2 (germline): MNHEY, SVGAGI. The CDR3 runs to 17 residues. V was trimmed by 0 bases and J by 3 bases, leaving 16 bases between them. CDR3 DNA: TGTGCCAGCAGTTACTCTGGAGGGCGCACCTGGACAGATACGCAGTATTTT. It encodes CASSYSGGRTWTDTQYF.

The chain has TRBV4-2 and TRBJ1-1; 7 bases are shared with TRBD1. J was trimmed by 5 bases and V by 2 bases; bases with no gene match: 8. Germline CDR1 is LGHNA and CDR2 is YNFKEQ. This CDR3 has 15 residues. The CDR3 sequence is CASSQRGQATTEAFF. CDR3 sequence (DNA): TGTGCCAGCAGCCAACGTGGACAGGCTACTACTGAAGCTTTCTTT.

V usage is TRBV9 and J usage is TRBJ2-5, with D perhaps matching TRBD1 or TRBD2 (7 bases each). CDR3 length: 21 amino acids. Trimming cost V 10 bases and J 4 bases, with 41 bases left between them. CDR1 is SGDLS and CDR2 is YYNGEE in the germline V gene. This CDR3 is CAFEIRLTPGTRGRGGETQYF. The CDR3 DNA is TGTGCCTTTGAAATAAGATTAACTCCGGGAACCAGGGGGAGGGGTGGAGAGACCCAGTACTTC. Looking up the rest from reference TRBV9 and TRBJ2-5 gives the full variable domain: DSGVTQTPKHLITATGQRVTLRCSPRSGDLSVYWYQQSLDQGLQFLIQYYNGEERAKGNILERFSAQQFPDLHSELNLSSLELGDSALYFCAFEIRLTPGTRGRGGETQYFGPGTRLLVL.

Worth noting for this clonotype: At one end, the junction sequence differs from germline, possibly due to a read error. V is TRBV7-9 and J is TRBJ2-1; possible D gene TRBD1, 5 bases. The CDR3 totals 15 residues. Germline assignment: CDR1 SEHNR and CDR2 FQNEAQ (reference sequence). The DNA for the CDR3 is TGTGCAAGCAGCTTTCAGGGCGCCGCCTACAATGAGCAGTTCTTC. This encodes CASSFQGAAYNEQFF.

This clonotype was observed a few times. The V call is TRBV7-2, the J call TRBJ2-6; D unresolved. The CDR3 loop spans 14 amino acids. V lost 5 bases and J 3 bases, leaving 8 bases between the germline ends. Germline loops: CDR1 SGHTA, CDR2 FQGNSA. For the CDR3, the DNA is TGTGCCAGCAGCCTTAGCAATGGGGCCAACGTCCTGACTTTC. Translated, it gives CASSLSNGANVLTF. The whole variable domain, remainder taken from reference TRBV7-2 and TRBJ2-6, is GAGVSQSPSNKVTEKGKDVELRCDPISGHTALYWYRQSLGQGLEFLIYFQGNSAPDKSGLPSDRFSAERTGGSVSTLTIQRTQQEDSAVYLCASSLSNGANVLTFGAGSRLTVL.

The CDR3 here is CASSLSGTAITYGYTF. As DNA, the CDR3 is TGTGCCAGCAGTCTATCTGGGACCGCTATTACCTATGGCTACACCTTC. The chain has TRBV12-3 or TRBV12-4 and TRBJ1-2; the D gene is possibly TRBD1 (5 bases). The CDR3 covers 16 residues. The V end lost 5 bases, the J end lost 4 bases, and 20 bases lay between the germline ends.

CDR3 sequence reads: CSARDVGLGETQYF. The CDR3 coding sequence is TGCAGTGCTAGAGATGTAGGGCTCGGAGAGACCCAGTACTTC. The gene calls are TRBV20-1 and TRBJ2-5, with D hard to call. Between the trimmed V and J ends, which lost 0 bases and 4 bases, there was a span of 12 bases. The CDR3 runs 14 residues. Germline assignment: CDR1 DFQATT and CDR2 SNEGSKA (reference sequence).

This clonotype was detected only once. This chain connects TRBV6-5 to TRBJ2-1, with 8 bases aligning to TRBD1. The CDR3 length is 19 residues. The germline V gene encodes CDR1 MNHEY and CDR2 SVGAGI. V was clipped by 0 bases and J by 5 bases; unmatched bases: 15. This chain's CDR3 is CASSYSLGRGPGGNNEQFF. The CDR3 DNA reads as TGTGCCAGCAGTTACTCTCTGGGCAGGGGGCCGGGCGGGAACAATGAGCAGTTCTTC.

This sequence joins TRBV28 and TRBJ2-5; the match to TRBD2 covers 15 bases. The CDR3 is 18 amino acids. V dropped 2 bases and J dropped 0; count of bases not matched to a gene: 4. Germline V gene data show CDR1 as MDHEN and CDR2 as SYDVKM. The CDR3 spells CASSLGTSGGTYQETQYF. For the CDR3, the DNA is TGTGCCAGCAGTTTAGGGACTAGCGGGGGGACGTACCAAGAGACCCAGTACTTC.